This T cell receptor (beta chain) was sequenced during a study of blood T cell repertoires in COVID-19. The overall study: Material from acute and convalescent COVID-19 was sourced from the United States, Italy and Spain.

With 6 bases clipped from V and 8 bases from J, the junction kept 6 bases outside the gene matches. CDR1 and CDR2 from the germline V gene are MNHEY and SMNVEV (reference sequence). This CDR3 spans 13 amino acids. Recruits, aged about 18 to 100 years, lived in approximately 26 US areas. Resolution of symptoms, clearance, or two negative PCRs was present in recovered Cohort 3 donors. Assay: immunoSEQ multiplex PCR; the TCRdb copy retains only in-frame clones and omits some. The sample consists of about 200,000 clones, roughly 80% of them appearing once. This clone was recorded a few times. This receptor was obtained from a middle-aged man who had recovered from COVID-19. What was sequenced was PBMCs or T cells enriched from blood (not recorded which). The V and J genes are TRBV27 and TRBJ1-3; the match to TRBD1 covers 8 bases. The CDR3 loop is CASRGTGLHTIYF. DNA of the CDR3: TGTGCCAGCAGGGGGACAGGCCTCCACACCATATATTTT.